Below are 22 T cell receptor beta chains sequenced from a single sample in a study of blood T cell repertoires in COVID-19. Libraries were prepared by immunoSEQ multiplex PCR; TCRdb keeps only in-frame clonotypes and omits some of them. Here the sample spans about 230,000 clones, roughly 83% being singletons. The sequenced sample consisted of peripheral blood. Source of these receptors: a woman in her seventies with active or convalescent COVID-19.

This clone was recorded only once. The chain is built from TRBV4-3 and TRBJ2-7; D call uncertain. In germline, CDR1 is LGHNA, CDR2 YSLEER. The CDR3 contains 13 residues. V was clipped by 3 bases and J by 0 bases, with 6 bases between them. For the CDR3, the DNA is TGCGCCAGCAGCCACACAGACTCCTACGAGCAGTACTTC. This encodes CASSHTDSYEQYF.

V usage is TRBV7-9 and J usage is TRBJ1-3; 9 bases align to TRBD1. There are 14 residues in the CDR3. J lost 8 bases, V lost 6 bases, and 8 bases had no gene match. CDR1 and CDR2 (germline): SEHNR, FQNEAQ (reference sequence). The CDR3 is CASRSGQGVDTIYF. The CDR3, as DNA: TGTGCCAGCAGGTCGGGACAGGGAGTGGACACCATATATTTT.

The chain couples TRBV6-5 to TRBJ1-2; no clear D gene. Deletions cut 7 bases from V and 4 bases from J, with 16 bases between. The germline V gene encodes CDR1 MNHEY and CDR2 SVGAGI. The CDR3 loop spans 14 amino acids. The CDR3 DNA sequence: TGTGCCAGCACCTATCGGGAAGACCCCTATGGCTACACCTTC. Protein: CASTYREDPYGYTF.

This clone was detected only once. The V and J genes are TRBV28 and TRBJ1-2; D gene unclear. CDR3 length: 10 amino acids. Trimming left V 11 bases short and J 7 bases short, with 11 bases between. From germline, CDR1 is MDHEN and CDR2 SYDVKM. The DNA for the CDR3 is TGTGCCCCAGCACGGGGTGGCTACACCTTC. This translates into CAPARGGYTF.

The chain has TRBV12-3 or TRBV12-4 and TRBJ2-2, with no clear D. This CDR3 spans 13 amino acids. Trimming cost V 7 bases and J 6 bases, with 12 bases left between them. CDR3 loop: CASMSELAGELFF. As DNA, the CDR3 is TGTGCCAGCATGTCGGAGTTGGCCGGGGAGCTGTTTTTT.

The chain couples TRBV7-3 to TRBJ1-6; no reliable D call. The CDR3 runs 13 residues. The germline gives CDR1 SGHTA, CDR2 FQGTGA. Trimming removed 4 bases at V and 7 bases at J, with 8 bases between. The DNA of the CDR3 is TGTGCCAGCAGCTCCACGGTGAATTCACCCCTCCACTTT. Protein product: CASSSTVNSPLHF.

J is TRBJ2-1 and V is TRBV29-1; 9 positions match TRBD2. Unmatched junction bases numbered 12, after V lost 6 bases and J lost 0 bases. The germline V gene has CDR1 SQVTM and CDR2 ANQGSEA. CDR3 length equals 17 residues. The CDR3 loop reads CSVYQLAGVSSYNEQFF. The CDR3 coding sequence is TGCAGCGTATACCAATTAGCGGGGGTGAGCTCCTACAATGAGCAGTTCTTC.

V and J are TRBV10-2 and TRBJ2-7; TRBD1 matches 8 bases. The length of the CDR3 is 14 residues. Trimming at V came to 4 bases and at J to 3 bases, leaving 5 bases not matched to a gene. Germline V CDR1 and CDR2: WSHSY, SAAADI. The CDR3 DNA is TGCGCCAGCAGTGTGGACAGGGCGAGCTACGAGCAGTACTTC. As protein: CASSVDRASYEQYF.

The genes are TRBV7-2 and TRBJ2-5; 12 bases align to TRBD2. The V and J ends lost 3 bases and 5 bases, in that order; junction bases with no gene match: 7. The CDR3 is 16 residues long. CDR1 and CDR2 (germline): SGHTA, FQGNSA. DNA for the CDR3: TGTGCCAGCAGCTTTCTAGCGGGAGGGCCCTGGGAGACCCAGTACTTC. Encoded protein: CASSFLAGGPWETQYF.

The chain recombines TRBV5-1 with TRBJ2-1; 10 nucleotides line up with TRBD2. V lost 4 bases, J lost 7 bases, and 8 bases stayed unmatched. The V gene's germline CDR1 is SGHRS and CDR2 YFSETQ. The CDR3 sequence is 15 residues long. The CDR3 is CASSLSSGRVNEQFF. In DNA, the CDR3 is TGCGCCAGCAGCCTTTCTAGCGGGAGAGTGAATGAGCAGTTCTTC.

This clone was seen ten or more times. The CDR3 sequence: CASSAQGGIYEQYF. In DNA form, the CDR3 reads TGTGCCAGCAGTGCACAGGGGGGCATCTACGAGCAGTACTTC. The J gene is TRBJ2-7, the V gene TRBV2; 8 bases align to TRBD1. Per the germline V gene, CDR1 is SNHLY and CDR2 is FYNNEI. V shed 4 bases, J shed 3 bases, and the junction held 5 bases outside the gene matches. This CDR3 comprises 14 residues.

The V gene is TRBV4-2, the J gene TRBJ2-3; weak D call: TRBD1 (6 bases). CDR3 length equals 15 residues. Germline assignment: CDR1 LGHNA and CDR2 YNFKEQ. V was trimmed by 6 bases and J by 2 bases, leaving 15 bases between them. CDR3: CASRRRDTSTDTQYF. The CDR3 coding sequence is TGTGCCAGCAGGCGCCGGGACACGTCCACAGATACGCAGTATTTT.

V and J are TRBV5-1 and TRBJ2-4; tentatively, D is TRBD1 (6 bases). Germline-derived CDR1 and CDR2 are SGHRS and YFSETQ. The germline V and J ends were trimmed by 4 bases and 3 bases, with 14 bases remaining between them. The CDR3 extends over 15 amino acids. Here the CDR3 DNA reads TGCGCCAGCAGCGCCACAGGGCCCGACAAAAACATTCAGTACTTC. Protein sequence: CASSATGPDKNIQYF.

The chain has TRBV4-2 and TRBJ2-5, with D uncertain. The germline V gene has CDR1 LGHNA and CDR2 YNFKEQ. The CDR3 contains 12 residues. The V gene lost 0 bases and the J gene lost 4 bases, with 3 bases spanning the gap. The CDR3 region is CASSQERETQYF. The CDR3 DNA sequence: TGTGCCAGCAGCCAAGAGCGAGAGACCCAGTACTTC.

The genes are TRBV19 and TRBJ1-1; D remains unclear. The CDR3 runs to 13 residues. CDR1 is LNHDA, CDR2 SQIVND, per germline (reference sequence). Trimming took 8 bases from V and 1 from J, leaving 11 bases between them. The CDR3 bases are TGTGCCAGTTTTCCCTCGTGGAACACTGAAGCTTTCTTT. Its protein product is CASFPSWNTEAFF.

A few counts support this clone. This chain connects TRBV6-5 to TRBJ2-7, with D tentatively TRBD1 (5 bases). This CDR3 is 15 amino acids long. V was shortened by 2 bases and J by 3 bases, with 14 bases between the two germline ends. CDR1 is MNHEY and CDR2 is SVGAGI in the germline V gene. Here the CDR3 reads CASSYRIGHYYEQYF. CDR3 sequence (DNA): TGTGCCAGCAGTTACCGGATCGGACATTACTACGAGCAGTACTTC.

This rearrangement joins TRBV5-1 to TRBJ1-2; no clear D. V lost 3 bases and J 6 bases, leaving 18 bases between the germline ends. Germline-derived CDR1 and CDR2 are SGHRS and YFSETQ. The CDR3 has 15 amino acids. The CDR3 here is CASSSLAGIEDGYTF. In DNA, the CDR3 is TGCGCCAGCAGCTCGTTGGCCGGGATCGAGGATGGCTACACCTTC.

The chain has TRBV5-1 and TRBJ2-3, with 9 bases aligning to TRBD1. Germline V gives CDR1 SGHRS, CDR2 YFSETQ. With V trimmed by 4 bases and J by 5 bases, 5 bases remained unmatched. This CDR3 is 14 amino acids long. As DNA, the CDR3 is TGCGCCAGCAGCCCTGACAGGGGGGGAGATACGCAGTATTTT. Protein: CASSPDRGGDTQYF.

This sequence joins TRBV3-1 (or the pseudogene TRBV3-2) and TRBJ2-3, with 13 bases aligning to TRBD2. V lost 8 bases, J lost 3 bases, and 5 bases stayed unmatched. CDR1 and CDR2 (germline): LGHDT, YNNKEL (reference sequence). CDR3 size: 15 residues. CDR3 sequence reads: CASAPGLAGTDTQYF. In nucleotides, the CDR3 is TGTGCCAGCGCCCCGGGACTAGCGGGGACAGATACGCAGTATTTT.

The chain recombines TRBV28 with TRBJ2-7, with 7 bases matching TRBD2. The J segment lost 3 bases and the V segment lost 5 bases, leaving 16 bases of the junction unmatched. The CDR3 loop spans 17 amino acids. Looked up from germline, CDR1 is MDHEN and CDR2 is SYDVKM. Here the CDR3 DNA reads TGTGCCAGCAGTCCCCCCTGGGGAGGGAGCCGGGGCTACGAGCAGTACTTC. It encodes CASSPPWGGSRGYEQYF.

The V and J genes are TRBV19 and TRBJ1-1; tentatively, D is TRBD1 (6 bases). Germline assignment: CDR1 LNHDA and CDR2 SQIVND (reference sequence). V lost 6 bases to trimming and J lost 1 base, with 6 bases between them. CDR3 length: 12 amino acids. The CDR3 spells CASRTGNTEAFF. The CDR3 region has the DNA TGTGCCAGTAGGACAGGGAACACTGAAGCTTTCTTT.

This clone was picked up one time. The CDR3 here is CASSQDLSGREAFF. The CDR3 DNA sequence: TGTGCCAGCAGCCAAGACCTTTCCGGTCGGGAAGCTTTCTTT. The gene calls are TRBV3-1 (or the pseudogene TRBV3-2) and TRBJ1-1; D unclear. Germline CDR1 is LGHDT and CDR2 is YNNKEL (reference sequence). This CDR3 spans 14 amino acids. Deletions cut 0 bases from V and 8 bases from J, with 13 bases between.